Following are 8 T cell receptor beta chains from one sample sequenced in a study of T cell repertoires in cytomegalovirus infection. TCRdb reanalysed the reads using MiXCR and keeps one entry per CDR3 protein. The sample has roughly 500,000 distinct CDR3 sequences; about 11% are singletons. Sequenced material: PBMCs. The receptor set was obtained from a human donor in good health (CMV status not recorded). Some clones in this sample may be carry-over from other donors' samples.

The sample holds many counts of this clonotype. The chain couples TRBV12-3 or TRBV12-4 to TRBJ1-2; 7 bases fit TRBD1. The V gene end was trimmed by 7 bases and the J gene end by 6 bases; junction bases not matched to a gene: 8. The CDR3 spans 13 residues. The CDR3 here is CASTSGGGHGYTF. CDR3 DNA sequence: TGTGCCAGCACCTCAGGGGGGGGGCATGGCTACACCTTC.

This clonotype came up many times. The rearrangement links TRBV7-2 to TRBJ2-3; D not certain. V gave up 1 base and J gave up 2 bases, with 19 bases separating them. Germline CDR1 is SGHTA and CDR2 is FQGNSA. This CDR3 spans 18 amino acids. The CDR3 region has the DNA TGTGCCAGCAGCTTAGGATTCGATTTGGGGTTCCCCACAGATACGCAGTATTTT. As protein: CASSLGFDLGFPTDTQYF.

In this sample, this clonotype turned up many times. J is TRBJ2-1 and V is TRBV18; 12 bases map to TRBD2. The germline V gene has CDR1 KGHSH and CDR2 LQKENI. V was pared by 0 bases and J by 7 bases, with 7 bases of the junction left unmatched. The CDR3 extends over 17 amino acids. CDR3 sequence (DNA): TGTGCCAGCTCACCACCTCTACTAGCGGGAGGTGGGAATGAGCAGTTCTTC. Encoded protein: CASSPPLLAGGGNEQFF.

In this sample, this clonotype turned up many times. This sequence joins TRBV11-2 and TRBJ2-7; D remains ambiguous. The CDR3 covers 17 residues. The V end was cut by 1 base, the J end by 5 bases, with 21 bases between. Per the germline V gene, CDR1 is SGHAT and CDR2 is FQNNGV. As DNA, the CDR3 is TGTGCCAGCAGCTTAGCCCCTCGGCCCTACCCAAGCGACGAGCAGTACTTC. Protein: CASSLAPRPYPSDEQYF. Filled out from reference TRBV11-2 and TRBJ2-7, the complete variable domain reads EAGVAQSPRYKIIEKRQSVAFWCNPISGHATLYWYQQILGQGPKLLIQFQNNGVVDDSQLPKDRFSAERLKGVDSTLKIQPAKLEDSAVYLCASSLAPRPYPSDEQYFGPGTRLTVT.

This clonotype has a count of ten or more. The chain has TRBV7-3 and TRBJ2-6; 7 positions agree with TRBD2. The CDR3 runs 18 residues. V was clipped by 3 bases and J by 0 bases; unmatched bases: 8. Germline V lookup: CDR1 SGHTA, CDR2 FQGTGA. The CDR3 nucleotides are TGTGCCAGCAGCTTGGACGGCGGGAGATACTCTGGGGCCAACGTCCTGACTTTC. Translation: CASSLDGGRYSGANVLTF.

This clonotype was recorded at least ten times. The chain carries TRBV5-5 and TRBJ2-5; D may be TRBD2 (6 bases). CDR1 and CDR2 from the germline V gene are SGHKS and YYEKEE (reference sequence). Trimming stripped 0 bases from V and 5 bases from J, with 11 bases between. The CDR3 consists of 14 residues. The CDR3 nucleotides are TGTGCCAGCAGCTTGGACCTAGCGTGGGAGACCCAGTACTTC. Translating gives CASSLDLAWETQYF.

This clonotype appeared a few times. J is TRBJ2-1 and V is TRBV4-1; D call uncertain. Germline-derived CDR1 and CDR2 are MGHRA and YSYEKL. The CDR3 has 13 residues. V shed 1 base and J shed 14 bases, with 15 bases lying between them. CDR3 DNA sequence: TGCGCCAGCAGCCAAGTCCCGGGCCCTGGCAAGTTCTTC. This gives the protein CASSQVPGPGKFF.

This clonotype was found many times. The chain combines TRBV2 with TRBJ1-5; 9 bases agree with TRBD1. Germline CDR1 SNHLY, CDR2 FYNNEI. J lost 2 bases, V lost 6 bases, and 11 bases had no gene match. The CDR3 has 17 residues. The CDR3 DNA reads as TGTGCCAGCAGCCGAGGGACAGGGAGTACGGGCAATCAGCCCCAGCATTTT. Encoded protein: CASSRGTGSTGNQPQHF.